The source of this T cell receptor (beta chain) is a study of T cell responses to AZD1222 COVID-19 vaccine. General study results and limits: Repertoires were obtained only post-peak T cell response.

V was pared by 4 bases and J by 0 bases, with 10 bases between. Germline V lookup: CDR1 SNHLY, CDR2 FYNNEI. The CDR3 has 15 residues. Note on this clone: Its specificity is not known.

Using immunoSEQ multiplex PCR, the repertoire was profiled, and TCRdb retains in-frame clones only, with some absent. The sample holds about 110,000 clones; about 81% are singletons and the top ten take 5%. The rearrangement links TRBV2 to TRBJ1-3, with unresolved D. The sequence came from an adult in good health. The sample consisted of peripheral blood, taken on day 0 of AZD1222 vaccination. CDR3 nucleotides: TGTGCCAGCAGTGTTCCCACGACCTCTGGAAACACCATATATTTT. Protein sequence: CASSVPTTSGNTIYF.